The entry below describes one TCR beta chain. This CDR3 has 12 residues. V lost 4 bases to trimming and J lost 6 bases, with 10 bases between them. CDR1 and CDR2 from the germline V gene are MNHEY and SMNVEV (reference sequence). The assay was immunoSEQ multiplex PCR, and TCRdb's table has in-frame clones only and misses some. The table records about 300,000 clones, roughly 90% of them present only once. The data are from a study of blood T cell repertoires in COVID-19. Background on the study: Whether acute or convalescent, the COVID-19 samples came from the United States, Italy and Spain.

Participants, about 18 to 95 years old, spanned more than 20 US areas. The chain uses TRBV27 and TRBJ2-7; maybe TRBD2 (5 bases). The sample was PBMCs or T cells enriched from blood (not recorded which). This receptor was identified in a woman between 18 and 30 years old with acute COVID-19. The CDR3 nucleotides read TGTGCCAGCAGTTGGCTTGAGGGCGAGCAGTACTTC. Translating it yields CASSWLEGEQYF.